What follows are 16 T cell receptor beta chains derived from one specimen sequenced in a study of cytomegalovirus exposure and HLA in healthy donors. It was with 60 Vbeta and 13 Jbeta primers that the PCR ran. Clones were read by immunoSEQ multiplex PCR, and TCRdb kept only the in-frame ones, dropping some. Among around 94,000 clones listed, approximately 77% were seen once. What was sequenced was PBMCs. Receptor source: a woman aged 40 to 55 in good health and CMV-seronegative.

The chain uses TRBV4-2 and TRBJ1-3; D is unresolved. V was pared by 3 bases and J by 6 bases, with 18 bases between. Germline CDR1 is LGHNA and CDR2 is YNFKEQ. CDR3 length equals 16 residues. This chain's CDR3 is CASSHLSASEENTIYF. CDR3 DNA sequence: TGTGCCAGCAGCCATCTTTCAGCCAGTGAGGAAAACACCATATATTTT.

CDR3 in DNA: TGTGCCAGCAGCTTGTTTGGACAGTTGGGCTACGAGCAGTACTTC. Translating it yields CASSLFGQLGYEQYF. J is TRBJ2-7 and V is TRBV5-6; tentatively, D is TRBD1 (6 bases). CDR3 size: 15 residues. Trimming removed 1 base from V and 3 bases from J, with 14 bases in between. CDR1 is SGHDT, CDR2 YYEEEE, per germline.

The chain couples TRBV6-6 to TRBJ2-3, with TRBD2 as a possible D gene (6 bases). V shed 5 bases and J shed 2 bases, with 11 bases lying between them. Germline CDR1 reads MNHNY; CDR2 reads SVGAGI (reference sequence). This CDR3 has 14 residues. CDR3 coding DNA: TGTGCCAGCAGTCCTCGGGGGTACACAGATACGCAGTATTTT. It yields the protein CASSPRGYTDTQYF.

The rearrangement joins TRBV7-2 to TRBJ2-2; D call uncertain. The V end lost 0 bases, the J end lost 8 bases, and 7 bases lay between the germline ends. The length of the CDR3 is 13 residues. The germline gives CDR1 SGHTA, CDR2 FQGNSA. This chain's CDR3 is CASSLALEGELFF. In DNA form, the CDR3 reads TGTGCCAGCAGCTTAGCGCTTGAGGGGGAGCTGTTTTTT.

J is TRBJ1-2 and V is TRBV28, with TRBD1 as a possible D gene (5 bases). V shed 7 bases and J shed 7 bases, with 19 bases lying between them. Germline-derived CDR1 and CDR2 are MDHEN and SYDVKM. The CDR3 is made up of 14 amino acids. The CDR3 DNA sequence: TGTGCCAGCACCCTTTTGGACAAGACTAGTGGCTACACCTTC. Translating gives CASTLLDKTSGYTF.

The rearrangement joins TRBV19 to TRBJ2-7, with D perhaps matching TRBD1 (6 bases). V was cut by 4 bases and J by 3 bases, with 13 bases left in between. The CDR3 has 14 residues. Germline V gives CDR1 LNHDA, CDR2 SQIVND (reference sequence). The CDR3 sequence is CASSTRTDNYEQYF. In DNA, the CDR3 is TGTGCCAGTAGTACCAGGACAGACAACTACGAGCAGTACTTC.

This chain joins TRBV12-5 and TRBJ2-2; 7 bases align to TRBD1. Losses at the gene ends were 0 bases for V and 5 bases for J; bases not matched to a gene: 6. CDR3 length: 16 amino acids. Germline CDR1 and CDR2: LGHNT and FRNRAP. CDR3 nucleotide sequence: TGTGCTAGTGGTTTGGTACAGGGGTCGGTTACCGGGGAGCTGTTTTTT. This translates into CASGLVQGSVTGELFF.

The chain has TRBV5-1 and TRBJ2-7; 7 bases are shared with TRBD1. CDR1 and CDR2 from the germline V gene are SGHRS and YFSETQ. Trimming at V came to 2 bases and at J to 5 bases, leaving 4 bases not matched to a gene. The CDR3 covers 13 residues. CDR3 protein: CASSFSGTDEQYF. Written as DNA, the CDR3 is TGCGCCAGCAGCTTCTCCGGGACAGACGAGCAGTACTTC. The full variable domain, its missing parts supplied by reference TRBV5-1 and TRBJ2-7, is KAGVTQTPRYLIKTRGQQVTLSCSPISGHRSVSWYQQTPGQGLQFLFEYFSETQRNKGNFPGRFSGRQFSNSRSEMNVSTLELGDSALYLCASSFSGTDEQYFGPGTRLTVT.

This rearrangement joins TRBV27 to TRBJ2-2, with D perhaps TRBD2 (5 bases). CDR1 is MNHEY and CDR2 is SMNVEV in the germline V gene (reference sequence). This CDR3 has 15 residues. Trimming pared 8 bases from V and 0 bases from J, leaving 13 bases between. DNA of the CDR3: TGTGCCAGCCAAGAGGCGGGCTCGAACACCGGGGAGCTGTTTTTT. This gives the protein CASQEAGSNTGELFF.

This chain uses TRBV28 with TRBJ1-2; D is possibly TRBD1 (5 bases). V was clipped by 3 bases and J by 5 bases, with 13 bases between them. Germline V lookup: CDR1 MDHEN, CDR2 SYDVKM. The CDR3 consists of 14 residues. In DNA, the CDR3 is TGTGCCAGCAGTTTCGGCGGGGGTGTGTATGGCTACACCTTC. Its protein product is CASSFGGGVYGYTF.

This clone appeared a single time. The rearrangement uses TRBV5-5 and TRBJ2-7; TRBD2 is a possible D gene (5 bases). V was clipped by 5 bases and J by 3 bases, with 12 bases between them. Germline CDR1 and CDR2: SGHKS and YYEKEE (reference sequence). CDR3 length equals 13 residues. The CDR3 DNA follows: TGTGCCAGCAGTCGGGGTGGTTTCTACGAGCAGTACTTC. It yields the protein CASSRGGFYEQYF.

The CDR3 DNA sequence: TGTGCCAGCAGCTTACGGGGGACAGGGGAGAACACTGAAGCTTTCTTT. Its protein product is CASSLRGTGENTEAFF. V and J are TRBV7-6 and TRBJ1-1; 10 bases align to TRBD1. Germline V gives CDR1 SGHVS, CDR2 FNYEAQ. Trimming at V came to 2 bases and at J to 1 base, leaving 4 bases not matched to a gene. This CDR3 has 16 amino acids.

V is TRBV30 and J is TRBJ2-7, with TRBD2 matching over 10 bases. Germline V gene data show CDR1 as GTSNPN and CDR2 as SVGIG (reference sequence). Trimming took 8 bases from V and 2 from J; bases not matched to a gene: 12. The CDR3 sequence is 15 residues long. The CDR3 protein is CAARFSGGLAYEQYF. The CDR3 region has the DNA TGTGCCGCACGATTTAGCGGGGGGCTTGCCTACGAGCAGTACTTC.

The genes are TRBV29-1 and TRBJ1-2; 7 positions agree with TRBD1. CDR3 length: 12 amino acids. Unmatched junction bases numbered 5, after V lost 6 bases and J lost 4 bases. Germline V gene data show CDR1 as SQVTM and CDR2 as ANQGSEA. CDR3 sequence reads: CSVRQGPYGYTF. CDR3 in DNA: TGCAGCGTAAGACAGGGCCCCTATGGCTACACCTTC.

The chain combines TRBV5-4 with TRBJ2-5, with 8 positions matching TRBD2. Germline CDR1 is SGHNT and CDR2 is YYREEE (reference sequence). Losses at the gene ends were 4 bases for V and 3 bases for J; bases not matched to a gene: 11. The CDR3 sequence is 16 residues long. The CDR3 sequence: CASSPTPAGEKETQYF. CDR3 nucleotide sequence: TGTGCCAGCAGCCCTACCCCAGCGGGGGAAAAAGAGACCCAGTACTTC.

The chain uses TRBV11-1 and TRBJ2-2; 10 bases agree with TRBD1. J lost 1 base, V lost 4 bases, and 3 bases had no gene match. The CDR3 is made up of 16 amino acids. Germline assignment: CDR1 SGHAT and CDR2 FQDESV (reference sequence). Written as DNA, the CDR3 is TGTGCCAGCAGCTCCTGGACAGGGGGGAACACCGGGGAGCTGTTTTTT. It encodes CASSSWTGGNTGELFF.